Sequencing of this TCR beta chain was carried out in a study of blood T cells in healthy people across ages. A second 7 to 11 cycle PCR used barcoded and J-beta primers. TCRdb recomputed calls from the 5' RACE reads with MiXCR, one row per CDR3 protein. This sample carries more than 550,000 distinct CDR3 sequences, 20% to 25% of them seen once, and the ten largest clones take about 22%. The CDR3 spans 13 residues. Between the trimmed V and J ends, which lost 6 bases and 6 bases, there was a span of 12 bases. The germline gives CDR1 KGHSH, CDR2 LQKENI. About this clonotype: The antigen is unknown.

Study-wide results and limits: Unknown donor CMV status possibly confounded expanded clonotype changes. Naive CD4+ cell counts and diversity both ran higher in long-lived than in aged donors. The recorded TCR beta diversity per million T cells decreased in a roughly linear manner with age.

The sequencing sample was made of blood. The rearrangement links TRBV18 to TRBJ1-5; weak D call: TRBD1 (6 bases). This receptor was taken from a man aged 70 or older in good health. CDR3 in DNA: TGTGCCAGCTCTCCAGGGGAGCGTCAGCCCCAGCATTTT. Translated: CASSPGERQPQHF.